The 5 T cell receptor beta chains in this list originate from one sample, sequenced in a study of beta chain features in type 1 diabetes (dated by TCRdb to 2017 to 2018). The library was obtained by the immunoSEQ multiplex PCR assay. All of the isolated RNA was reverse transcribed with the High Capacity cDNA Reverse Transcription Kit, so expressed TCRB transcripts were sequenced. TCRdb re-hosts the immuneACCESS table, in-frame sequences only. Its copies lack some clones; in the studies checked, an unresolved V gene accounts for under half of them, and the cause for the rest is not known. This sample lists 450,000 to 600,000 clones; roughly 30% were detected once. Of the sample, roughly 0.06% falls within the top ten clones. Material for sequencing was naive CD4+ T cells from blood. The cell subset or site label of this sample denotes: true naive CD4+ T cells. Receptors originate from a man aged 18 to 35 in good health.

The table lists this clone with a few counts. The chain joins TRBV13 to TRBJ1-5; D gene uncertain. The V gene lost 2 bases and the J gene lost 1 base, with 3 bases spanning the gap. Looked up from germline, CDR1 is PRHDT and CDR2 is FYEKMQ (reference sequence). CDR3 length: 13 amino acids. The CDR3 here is CASSLRSNQPQHF. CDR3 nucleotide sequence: TGTGCCAGCAGCTTAAGAAGCAATCAGCCCCAGCATTTT.

The CDR3 loop is CASSEEAGGHYEQYF. The DNA for the CDR3 is TGTGCCAGCAGCGAGGAGGCGGGAGGACACTACGAGCAGTACTTC. J is TRBJ2-7 and V is TRBV7-9; 8 nucleotides agree with TRBD2. Germline trimming cut 5 bases from V and 3 bases from J; bases unmatched to any gene: 9. Germline CDR1 and CDR2: SEHNR and FQNEAQ (reference sequence). The CDR3 contains 15 residues.

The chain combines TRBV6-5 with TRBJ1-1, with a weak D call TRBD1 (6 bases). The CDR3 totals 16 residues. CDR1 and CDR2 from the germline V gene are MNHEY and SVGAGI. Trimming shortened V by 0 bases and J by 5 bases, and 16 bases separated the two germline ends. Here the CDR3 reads CASSYSGAGKKTEAFF. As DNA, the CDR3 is TGTGCCAGCAGTTACTCGGGGGCAGGAAAGAAGACTGAAGCTTTCTTT.

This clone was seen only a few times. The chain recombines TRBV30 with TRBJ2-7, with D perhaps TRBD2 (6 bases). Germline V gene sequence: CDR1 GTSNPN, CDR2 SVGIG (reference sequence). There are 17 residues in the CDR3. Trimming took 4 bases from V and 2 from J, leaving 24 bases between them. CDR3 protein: CAWTGGDVINFAYEQYF. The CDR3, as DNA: TGTGCCTGGACCGGAGGGGACGTGATTAATTTCGCCTACGAGCAGTACTTC.

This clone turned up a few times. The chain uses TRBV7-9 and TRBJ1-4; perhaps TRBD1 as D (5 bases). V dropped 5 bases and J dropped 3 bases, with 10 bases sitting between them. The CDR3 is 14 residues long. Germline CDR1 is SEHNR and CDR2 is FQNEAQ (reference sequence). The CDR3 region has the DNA TGTGCCAGCAGCCCAGGGATCCCTAATGAAAAACTGTTTTTT. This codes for CASSPGIPNEKLFF. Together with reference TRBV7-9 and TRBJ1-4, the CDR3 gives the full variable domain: DTGVSQNPRHKITKRGQNVTFRCDPISEHNRLYWYRQTLGQGPEFLTYFQNEAQLEKSRLLSDRFSAERPKGSFSTLEIQRTEQGDSAMYLCASSPGIPNEKLFFGSGTQLSVL.